This T cell receptor (beta chain) was sequenced in a study of Tregs in tolerant kidney transplant recipients. V lost 8 bases and J lost 4, with 11 bases in between. CDR1 is KGHSH, CDR2 LQKENI, per germline. The CDR3 is 13 residues long. Profiled with immunoSEQ multiplex PCR; TCRdb holds only in-frame clones, not every one. Among about 240,000 clones listed, roughly four fifths were seen once. Unstimulated regulatory T cells (CD4+CD25+CD127-), CD4+CD25- non-regulatory cells, CD4 and CD8 cells were FACS-sorted from thawed PBMCs. The sample taken for sequencing was CD4+ T cells from blood. This receptor was identified in a human donor in good health. The chain has TRBV18 and TRBJ2-2; D not resolved. The CDR3 is CASHTMVTGELFF. The CDR3 DNA sequence: TGTGCCAGCCACACGATGGTCACCGGGGAGCTGTTTTTT.